One and the same sample provided the 12 T cell receptor beta chains below, sequenced in a study of beta chain features in type 1 diabetes. The authors reverse transcribed all of the isolated RNA, so sequencing captured expressed TCRB transcripts. Measured with immunoSEQ multiplex PCR; TCRdb has only the in-frame clones, and not every one. This table has 130,000 or so clones, 9% to 10% appearing once. Sample: central memory CD4+ T cells from blood. The receptors were sampled from a woman in her thirties or forties in good health.

This clone was counted many times. The same CDR3 also results from other DNA sequences found in this sample. The chain joins TRBV18 to TRBJ1-2; D gene unclear. The V and J ends lost 3 bases and 6 bases respectively, with 8 bases between them. Germline CDR1 is KGHSH and CDR2 is LQKENI. The CDR3 has 12 amino acids. The CDR3 sequence is CASSPGDNGYTF. The CDR3 DNA sequence: TGTGCCAGCTCACCGGGCGACAATGGCTACACCTTC.

CDR3 DNA: TGCGCCAGCACCTCTCGCGGGGGGGTGTTGTACGAGCAGTACTTC. Translating it yields CASTSRGGVLYEQYF. This chain connects TRBV5-1 to TRBJ2-7, with TRBD2 identical over 9 bases. Germline loops: CDR1 SGHRS, CDR2 YFSETQ. The CDR3 runs to 15 residues. J gave up 4 bases and V 6 bases, and 11 bases lay outside the gene matches.

This clone showed up just a few times. The chain carries TRBV2 and TRBJ2-7; TRBD2 agrees at 10 bases. Germline-derived CDR1 and CDR2 are SNHLY and FYNNEI. With 8 bases clipped from V and 7 bases from J, the junction kept 11 bases outside the gene matches. The CDR3 is 14 residues long. The CDR3 protein is CASYSGGSIVEQYF. In nucleotides, the CDR3 is TGTGCCAGCTATAGCGGGGGGAGCATCGTTGAGCAGTACTTC.

The table lists this clone with a few counts. The rearrangement uses TRBV4-1 and TRBJ1-2; tentative D call: TRBD1 (6 bases). The CDR3 runs to 19 residues. V lost 0 bases and J 0 bases, leaving 20 bases between the germline ends. The germline V gene encodes CDR1 MGHRA and CDR2 YSYEKL. The CDR3 DNA is TGCGCCAGCAGCCAAGAGCCCCGGACAGTAGACTTTTCTAACTATGGCTACACCTTC. As protein: CASSQEPRTVDFSNYGYTF.

This clone was detected only a few times. The gene calls are TRBV2 and TRBJ1-5; D is possibly TRBD1 (6 bases). Looked up from germline, CDR1 is SNHLY and CDR2 is FYNNEI. The CDR3 is made up of 18 amino acids. V was trimmed by 4 bases and J by 0 bases, leaving 19 bases between them. CDR3 loop: CASSVLWGGVASNQPQHF. CDR3 nucleotide sequence: TGTGCCAGCAGTGTCCTGTGGGGGGGCGTAGCTAGCAATCAGCCCCAGCATTTT.

The J gene is TRBJ2-1, the V gene TRBV2, with TRBD2 identical over 14 bases. The CDR3 sequence is 16 residues long. V trimming: 11 bases; J trimming: 10 bases; junction bases outside the gene matches: 16. The germline CDR1 and CDR2 sequences are SNHLY and FYNNEI. CDR3 DNA: TGTGCCCGCCCCCCAACCAGACTAGCGGGGGGGCCCGAGCAGTTCTTC. As protein: CARPPTRLAGGPEQFF.

This chain joins TRBV19 and TRBJ2-7, with D possibly being TRBD1 (6 bases). V dropped 5 bases and J dropped 3 bases, with 11 bases sitting between them. CDR1 LNHDA and CDR2 SQIVND come from the germline V gene (reference sequence). The CDR3 is made up of 13 amino acids. Here the CDR3 reads CASSSDRSYEQYF. In DNA form, the CDR3 reads TGTGCCAGTAGTTCGGACAGAAGCTACGAGCAGTACTTC.

The rearrangement joins TRBV7-2 to TRBJ2-3; D unclear. Trimming pared 4 bases from V and 0 bases from J, leaving 20 bases between. The CDR3 contains 18 residues. Germline CDR1 is SGHTA and CDR2 is FQGNSA. CDR3 amino acids: CASSSPHISARSTDTQYF. CDR3 nucleotide sequence: TGTGCCAGCAGCTCTCCCCATATAAGCGCGAGGAGCACAGATACGCAGTATTTT.

The CDR3 DNA sequence: TGTGCCAGCAGTGTCTCGTCAAGGGGCGACCGGGGACTAGCGGGGTACACAGATACGCAGTATTTT. This codes for CASSVSSRGDRGLAGYTDTQYF. The chain combines TRBV2 with TRBJ2-3; 13 positions agree with TRBD2. CDR1 is SNHLY, CDR2 FYNNEI, per germline. The CDR3 contains 22 residues. Losses at the gene ends were 4 bases for V and 2 bases for J; bases not matched to a gene: 21.

V is TRBV18 and J is TRBJ2-3; 10 positions agree with TRBD2. This CDR3 region has 17 residues. J gave up 2 bases and V 0 bases, and 5 bases lay outside the gene matches. The germline gives CDR1 KGHSH, CDR2 LQKENI. The CDR3 bases are TGTGCCAGCTCACCACCCGCTAGCGGGGGACACACAGATACGCAGTATTTT. Translation: CASSPPASGGHTDTQYF.

The V and J genes are TRBV5-1 and TRBJ2-1, with D tentatively TRBD2 (5 bases). This CDR3 comprises 13 residues. Trimming took 4 bases from V and 5 from J, leaving 10 bases between them. Looked up from germline, CDR1 is SGHRS and CDR2 is YFSETQ. This CDR3 reads CASSPTRDNEQFF. Here the CDR3 DNA reads TGCGCCAGCAGCCCCACTAGGGACAATGAGCAGTTCTTC.

Only a few counts were recorded for this clone. This rearrangement joins TRBV5-1 to TRBJ2-3; 7 nucleotides agree with TRBD1. Unmatched junction bases numbered 8, after V lost 5 bases and J lost 2 bases. Germline V gene sequence: CDR1 SGHRS, CDR2 YFSETQ. The CDR3 covers 15 residues. The CDR3: CASSPGQMNTDTQYF. The CDR3 DNA is TGCGCCAGCAGTCCGGGACAGATGAACACAGATACGCAGTATTTT.